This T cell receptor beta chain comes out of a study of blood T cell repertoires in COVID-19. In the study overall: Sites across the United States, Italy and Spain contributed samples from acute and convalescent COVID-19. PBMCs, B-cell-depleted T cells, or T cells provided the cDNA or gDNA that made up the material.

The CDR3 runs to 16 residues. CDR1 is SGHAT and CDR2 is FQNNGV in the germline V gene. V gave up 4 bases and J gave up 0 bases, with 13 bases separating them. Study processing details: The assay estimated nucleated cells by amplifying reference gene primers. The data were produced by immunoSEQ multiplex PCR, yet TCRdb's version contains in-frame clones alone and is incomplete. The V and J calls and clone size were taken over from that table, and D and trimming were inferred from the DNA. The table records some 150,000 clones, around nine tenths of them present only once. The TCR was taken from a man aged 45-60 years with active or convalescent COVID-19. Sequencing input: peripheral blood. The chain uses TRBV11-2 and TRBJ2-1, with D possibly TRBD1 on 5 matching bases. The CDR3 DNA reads TGTGCCAGCAGCTATACGCGGACAACCTCCTACAATGAGCAGTTCTTC. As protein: CASSYTRTTSYNEQFF.